One and the same sample provided the 18 T cell receptor beta chains below, sequenced in a study of shared clonotypes between healthy human individuals. Sequencing used immunoSEQ multiplex PCR; TCRdb keeps in-frame clones, though not all of them. The sample consists of 1,100,000 or so clones, around three quarters of them appearing once. Sequences were obtained from memory CD4+ T cells from PBMCs. Subset given: CD45RA-negative fraction. These receptors came from a young man in good health. Some clones in this sample may be carry-over from other donors' samples.

The chain links TRBV7-8 to TRBJ1-1; perhaps TRBD1 as D (5 bases). V lost 1 base and J 2 bases, leaving 8 bases between the germline ends. Germline V lookup: CDR1 SGHVS, CDR2 FQNEAQ. CDR3 length equals 14 residues. Written as DNA, the CDR3 is TGTGCCAGCAGCTTAGGGGGACCAAACACTGAAGCTTTCTTT. This translates into CASSLGGPNTEAFF.

This clone was seen a single time. This chain joins TRBV7-3 and TRBJ2-2; D call uncertain. Germline lookup yields CDR1 SGHTA and CDR2 FQGTGA. Trimming removed 5 bases at V and 4 bases at J, with 8 bases between. This CDR3 comprises 13 residues. For the CDR3, the DNA is TGTGCCAGCAGCGCAGATCCCACCGGGGAGCTGTTTTTT. Protein product: CASSADPTGELFF.

This chain links TRBV4-2 with TRBJ1-4, with 9 bases that match TRBD1. In germline, CDR1 is LGHNA, CDR2 YNFKEQ. CDR3 length equals 13 residues. The trim removed 3 bases at V and 8 bases at J, leaving 1 base unmatched. DNA of the CDR3: TGTGCCAGCAGCCACGACAGGGGGGAAAAACTGTTTTTT. This encodes CASSHDRGEKLFF.

V and J are TRBV19 and TRBJ2-2, with 13 bases fitting TRBD2. Trimming removed 6 bases from V and 4 bases from J; junction bases left unmatched: 14. Germline CDR1 and CDR2: LNHDA and SQIVND (reference sequence). The CDR3 sequence is 19 residues long. The CDR3 DNA follows: TGTGCCAGTAGCCTCACCGGACTAGCGGGAGCCTCTCCCACCGGGGAGCTGTTTTTT. This translates into CASSLTGLAGASPTGELFF.

The chain recombines TRBV5-1 with TRBJ2-1; 7 nucleotides align to TRBD1. The V and J ends lost 4 bases and 6 bases, in that order; junction bases with no gene match: 4. The CDR3 has 13 residues. Germline-derived CDR1 and CDR2 are SGHRS and YFSETQ. The CDR3 sequence is CASSETGLNEQFF. CDR3 DNA sequence: TGCGCCAGCAGCGAGACAGGGCTCAATGAGCAGTTCTTC.

V gene TRBV5-1 combines with J gene TRBJ1-3; no clear D. The CDR3 spans 15 residues. CDR1 SGHRS and CDR2 YFSETQ come from the germline V gene. V was cut by 1 base and J by 2 bases, with 10 bases left in between. CDR3 DNA sequence: TGCGCCAGCAGCTTGAGTGGGGTGCCTGGAAACACCATATATTTT. Protein product: CASSLSGVPGNTIYF.

This chain links TRBV5-6 with TRBJ2-1; D possibly corresponds to TRBD2 (6 bases). Germline CDR1 SGHDT, CDR2 YYEEEE. The V end lost 7 bases, the J end lost 3 bases, and 17 bases lay between the germline ends. This CDR3 has 15 residues. CDR3 residues: CASLGLRDRYNEQFF. The CDR3 bases are TGTGCCAGCTTAGGACTACGGGACCGCTACAATGAGCAGTTCTTC.

V is TRBV4-1 and J is TRBJ2-5; perhaps TRBD2 as D (6 bases). This CDR3 is 13 amino acids long. Between the trimmed V and J ends, which lost 4 bases and 7 bases, there was a span of 13 bases. Germline-derived CDR1 and CDR2 are MGHRA and YSYEKL. This CDR3 reads CASSLSEEGTQYF. CDR3 DNA sequence: TGCGCCAGCAGCCTGAGCGAGGAGGGGACCCAGTACTTC.

The J gene is TRBJ1-3, the V gene TRBV11-2; tentative D call: TRBD1 (5 bases). There are 17 residues in the CDR3. V was trimmed by 3 bases and J by 0 bases, leaving 15 bases between them. Germline assignment: CDR1 SGHAT and CDR2 FQNNGV. As DNA, the CDR3 is TGTGCCAGCAGCTTCCTTGGGACGCCCGGCTCTGGAAACACCATATATTTT. Its translation: CASSFLGTPGSGNTIYF.

This sequence joins TRBV11-2 and TRBJ1-1; a weak D match, TRBD1 (5 bases). V dropped 5 bases and J dropped 4 bases, with 17 bases sitting between them. The CDR3 runs to 15 residues. The germline V gene has CDR1 SGHAT and CDR2 FQNNGV. The CDR3 DNA sequence: TGTGCCAGCAGCCCAGCTGGGGGAATAGGCACTGAAGCTTTCTTT. Translating gives CASSPAGGIGTEAFF.

This clone was seen a single time. This chain joins TRBV28 and TRBJ2-1; D ambiguous. Looked up from germline, CDR1 is MDHEN and CDR2 is SYDVKM. The CDR3 totals 14 residues. V shed 6 bases and J shed 3 bases, with 12 bases lying between them. The CDR3 nucleotides read TGTGCCAGCAGGGCGGAAGCCCGCTACAATGAGCAGTTCTTC. It encodes CASRAEARYNEQFF.

The gene calls are TRBV9 and TRBJ2-7; 11 bases are shared with TRBD1. Germline V gene lookup returns CDR1 SGDLS and CDR2 YYNGEE. J gave up 3 bases and V 3 bases, and 5 bases lay outside the gene matches. CDR3 length: 15 amino acids. CDR3 nucleotides: TGTGCCAGCAGCGAGGGGACAGGGGGGATCTACGAGCAGTACTTC. Translated, it gives CASSEGTGGIYEQYF.

V and J are TRBV18 and TRBJ2-2; D gene uncertain. This CDR3 contains 13 residues. The germline V gene encodes CDR1 KGHSH and CDR2 LQKENI. Trimming left V 4 bases short and J 2 bases short, with 5 bases between. The CDR3 loop is CASSRVNTGELFF. The CDR3 DNA reads TGTGCCAGCTCACGTGTCAACACCGGGGAGCTGTTTTTT.

The chain employs TRBV18 and TRBJ2-2; 7 bases align to TRBD1. Per germline, CDR1 KGHSH and CDR2 LQKENI. This CDR3 has 14 residues. V lost 8 bases and J lost 2; bases outside the gene matches: 5. CDR3: CASVTGINTGELFF. CDR3 in DNA: TGTGCCAGCGTGACAGGGATTAACACCGGGGAGCTGTTTTTT.

The chain combines TRBV7-2 with TRBJ2-7; D perhaps matches TRBD1 (7 bases). Germline V gene lookup returns CDR1 SGHTA and CDR2 FQGNSA. V was clipped by 4 bases and J by 7 bases, with 23 bases between them. This CDR3 is 16 amino acids long. The CDR3 spells CASSSQGGLGKGEQYF. The CDR3, as DNA: TGTGCCAGCAGCTCCCAGGGGGGTCTAGGCAAAGGGGAGCAGTACTTC.

The CDR3 nucleotides are TGTGCCAGCAGGAGAGGGGGACCCCGGGACAGTAGAACCGGGGAGCTGTTTTTT. This translates into CASRRGGPRDSRTGELFF. The V call is TRBV2, the J call TRBJ2-2; 7 bases fit TRBD1. The V gene end was trimmed by 6 bases and the J gene end by 5 bases; junction bases not matched to a gene: 18. The CDR3 runs 18 residues. Germline-derived CDR1 and CDR2 are SNHLY and FYNNEI.

This rearrangement joins TRBV19 to TRBJ2-3; weak D call: TRBD2 (5 bases). CDR3 size: 11 residues. V shed 8 bases and J shed 6 bases, with 9 bases lying between them. Germline values: CDR1 LNHDA, CDR2 SQIVND (reference sequence). The DNA for the CDR3 is TGTGCCAGTGCCGGGGAGGATACGCAGTATTTT. This encodes CASAGEDTQYF.

The chain couples TRBV28 to TRBJ1-1; 8 positions agree with TRBD1. The CDR3 runs to 14 residues. Germline CDR1 MDHEN, CDR2 SYDVKM. J gave up 7 bases and V 6 bases, and 10 bases lay outside the gene matches. This CDR3 is CASRDRVRGFEAFF. The CDR3 nucleotides are TGTGCCAGCAGGGACAGGGTCAGGGGTTTTGAAGCTTTCTTT.